The rows below give T cell receptor beta chains drawn from one sample of a study of blood T cell repertoires in COVID-19. TCRdb keeps only in-frame clones here, not all; method: immunoSEQ multiplex PCR. Altogether about 270,000 clones are present, around 90% being singletons, with the ten largest covering over 2%. The sequenced material came from PBMCs or T cells enriched from blood (not recorded which). These receptors were obtained from a woman aged 55-69 years in a cohort exposed to, infected with or recovered from COVID-19 (not recorded which). Both conserved end residues are part of each CDR3. Each record gives: V gene, CDR3 protein.

V gene: TRBV28
CDR3 protein: CASNQRDRDNQPQHF

V gene: TRBV5-1
CDR3 protein: CASSSSWGGTGELFF

V gene: TRBV6-5
CDR3 protein: CASSYRMDRNYGYTF

V gene: TRBV7-2
CDR3 protein: CASSLEPTGGRDLDTQYF

V gene: TRBV9
CDR3 protein: CASSVDGLGFNEQFF

V gene: TRBV27
CDR3 protein: CASGARLGSYNEQFF

V gene: TRBV5-4
CDR3 protein: CASTLAASSYNEQFF

V gene: TRBV9
CDR3 protein: CASSAQPIQGYEQYF

V gene: TRBV7-2
CDR3 protein: CASSLGGWRASGSDFEQYF

V gene: TRBV19
CDR3 protein: CASSISGAGTDTQYF

V gene: TRBV6-2/TRBV6-3
CDR3 protein: CASSDGSYYEQYF

V gene: TRBV10-3
CDR3 protein: CAISESGVRTGTSGMGWQYF

V gene: TRBV7-3
CDR3 protein: CASSPAGVETQYF

V gene: TRBV11-2
CDR3 protein: CASSAPGLARQETQYF

V gene: TRBV24-1
CDR3 protein: CATSDLDGVAADTQYF

V gene: TRBV7-9
CDR3 protein: CASSLSGLAEEQYF

V gene: TRBV2
CDR3 protein: CASSKRGTGYNEQFF

V gene: TRBV19
CDR3 protein: CASSRANLAGRTDTQYF

V gene: TRBV27
CDR3 protein: CASSPRTSGRAVGSYNEQFF

V gene: TRBV2
CDR3 protein: CASGTGAGEQYF

V gene: TRBV4-1
CDR3 protein: CASSQEGEGTGGANEKLFF

V gene: TRBV11-2
CDR3 protein: CASSLGASGAKAYEQYF

V gene: TRBV21-1
CDR3 protein: CASSKVASGRPLEDTGELFF

V gene: TRBV2
CDR3 protein: CASSESPAGNTEAFF

V gene: TRBV6-2/TRBV6-3
CDR3 protein: CASSYSGGSGAQHF

V gene: TRBV28
CDR3 protein: CASSSYWATSSHEQFF

V gene: TRBV9
CDR3 protein: CASSIGSGGGYEQYF

V gene: TRBV4-2
CDR3 protein: CASSQEGGQGSKGITYEQYF

V gene: TRBV4-2
CDR3 protein: CASSQDGGDEQFF

V gene: TRBV19
CDR3 protein: CASSLAGVLQGELFF

V gene: TRBV4-1
CDR3 protein: CASSSRTGGAFGEQYF

V gene: TRBV7-2
CDR3 protein: CASSFRAGGPFPYEQYF

V gene: TRBV10-1
CDR3 protein: CASSEVQGNSPLHF

V gene: TRBV3-1/TRBV3-2
CDR3 protein: CASSRGTATGELFF

V gene: TRBV11-2
CDR3 protein: CASSLRFQGAVPEAFF

V gene: TRBV7-9
CDR3 protein: CASSQGYPNEQFF

V gene: TRBV9
CDR3 protein: CASSEWDRGGTDTQYF

V gene: TRBV4-1
CDR3 protein: CASSQERGTGNEQFF

V gene: TRBV6-5
CDR3 protein: CASSRSTGSYEQYF

V gene: TRBV2
CDR3 protein: CASKERVGNTIYF

V gene: TRBV28
CDR3 protein: CASSFPPGTGGGGSQYF

V gene: TRBV30
CDR3 protein: CAWSPGTGVTNEKLFF

V gene: TRBV7-3
CDR3 protein: CASSTQAGGPFEQYF

V gene: TRBV19
CDR3 protein: CASSISIASTDTQYF

V gene: TRBV7-9
CDR3 protein: CASRPLAGVSYNEQFF

V gene: TRBV19
CDR3 protein: CASRDGLGTGKYFANTGELFF

V gene: TRBV30
CDR3 protein: CAWRSTGTSNQPQHF

V gene: TRBV7-2
CDR3 protein: CASSASGGTDTQYF

V gene: TRBV5-8
CDR3 protein: CASSRITGYNQPQHF

V gene: TRBV3-1/TRBV3-2
CDR3 protein: CASSQRRAGPTDTQYF

V gene: TRBV5-1
CDR3 protein: CASSRNTDTQYF

V gene: TRBV3-1/TRBV3-2
CDR3 protein: CASSLSQGNEQFF

V gene: TRBV7-2
CDR3 protein: CASSHSGDRSSYNSPLHF

V gene: TRBV6-5
CDR3 protein: CASSYGASGDGEQFF

V gene: TRBV7-8
CDR3 protein: CASSQGPLGGGNQPQHF

V gene: TRBV19
CDR3 protein: CASSRGGNSPLHF

V gene: TRBV4-3
CDR3 protein: CASSQQTGVVYYGYTF

V gene: TRBV2
CDR3 protein: CASSALAGIRYF

V gene: TRBV6-2/TRBV6-3
CDR3 protein: CASSYVRGNQETQYF